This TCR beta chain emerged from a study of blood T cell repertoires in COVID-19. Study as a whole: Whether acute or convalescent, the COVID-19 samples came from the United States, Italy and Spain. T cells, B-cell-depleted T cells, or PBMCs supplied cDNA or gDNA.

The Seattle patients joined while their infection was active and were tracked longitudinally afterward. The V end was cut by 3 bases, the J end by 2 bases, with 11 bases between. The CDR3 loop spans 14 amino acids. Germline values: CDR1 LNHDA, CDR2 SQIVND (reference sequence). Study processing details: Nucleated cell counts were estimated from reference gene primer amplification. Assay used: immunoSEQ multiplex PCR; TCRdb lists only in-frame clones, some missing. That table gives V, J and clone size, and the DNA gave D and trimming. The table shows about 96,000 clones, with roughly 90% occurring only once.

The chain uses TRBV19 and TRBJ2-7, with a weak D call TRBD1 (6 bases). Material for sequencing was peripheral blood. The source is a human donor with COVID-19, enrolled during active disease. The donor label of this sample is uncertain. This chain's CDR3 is CASSMAAGAYEQYF. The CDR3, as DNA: TGTGCCAGTAGTATGGCAGCAGGGGCCTACGAGCAGTACTTC. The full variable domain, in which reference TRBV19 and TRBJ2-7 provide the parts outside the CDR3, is DGGITQSPKYLFRKEGQNVTLSCEQNLNHDAMYWYRQDPGQGLRLIYYSQIVNDFQKGDIAEGYSVSREKKESFPLTVTSAQKNPTAFYLCASSMAAGAYEQYFGPGTRLTVT.